The 4 T cell receptor beta chains below come from one sample, sequenced in a study of T cells in Graves' hyperthyroidism and ophthalmopathy. It was RNA transcripts that yielded the amplified TCR beta CDR3 regions. Researchers ran a first-round RT-PCR on the TCR CDR3 using the HTBI primer set. TCRdb used MiXCR to reprocess the multiplex PCR reads, holding one entry per CDR3 protein. The sample gives some 620,000 distinct CDR3 sequences, under 20% of which show up once; around 3.9% is in the top ten. Sequencing was carried out using blood. These receptors came from a woman aged 25 to 39 with Graves' hyperthyroidism.

The chain uses TRBV27 and TRBJ2-1; D unresolved. The V and J ends lost 3 bases and 7 bases respectively, with 19 bases between them. Per the germline V gene, CDR1 is MNHEY and CDR2 is SMNVEV (reference sequence). The CDR3 consists of 16 residues. The CDR3 DNA sequence: TGTGCCAGCAGTTTGGCCCCCTGGACGGGTTTGAATGAGCAGTTCTTC. It specifies CASSLAPWTGLNEQFF.

This clonotype was observed many times. The chain recombines TRBV12-3 or TRBV12-4 with TRBJ2-3; 7 bases map to TRBD1. The trim removed 7 bases at V and 4 bases at J, leaving 5 bases unmatched. The CDR3 spans 13 residues. The CDR3 bases are TGTGCCAGCAAACGAGACAGGGCAGATACGCAGTATTTT. It specifies CASKRDRADTQYF.

The rearrangement uses TRBV6-1 and TRBJ1-1, with 9 nucleotides matching TRBD1. This CDR3 contains 15 residues. Germline CDR1 MNHNS, CDR2 SASEGT. Germline trimming cut 6 bases from V and 3 bases from J; bases unmatched to any gene: 8. Here the CDR3 DNA reads TGTGCCAGCAGGAGGGACAGGGAGGGGGACACTGAAGCTTTCTTT. Amino acid sequence: CASRRDREGDTEAFF.

The chain couples TRBV5-6 to TRBJ2-5; no reliable D call. This CDR3 has 16 residues. Germline V gene sequence: CDR1 SGHDT, CDR2 YYEEEE. V lost 1 base and J lost 1, with 14 bases in between. The CDR3: CASSLKGGGPQETQYF. The CDR3, as DNA: TGTGCCAGCAGCTTGAAGGGCGGTGGACCCCAAGAGACCCAGTACTTC.